This T cell receptor beta chain was recorded in a study of T-cell reconstitution after alpha-beta-depleted transplantation in children. General study findings and limits: Two months or so post-transplant, alpha-beta T cells reportedly derived from several hundred expanded graft clones. After one year, T-cell counts and TCRbeta diversity mostly came from new T cells.

The germline V gene encodes CDR1 DFQATT and CDR2 SNEGSKA (reference sequence). Trimming stripped 6 bases from V and 6 bases from J, with 14 bases between. The CDR3 contains 13 residues. Concerning this clonotype: The antigen is not known.

The library targeted TCRbeta and was prepared with unique molecular identifiers. TCRdb re-called the PCR reads through MiXCR, storing one row per CDR3 protein. The table includes about 580,000 distinct CDR3 sequences, around 23% detected once. This TCR derives from a boy under two years old who had a stem cell transplant for acute myeloid leukemia, so the T cells may come from the graft donor. Sequenced here: PBMCs, mostly from graft donor cells, sampled 360 days after TCRalphabeta/CD19-depleted stem cell transplant. This rearrangement joins TRBV20-1 to TRBJ2-2, with D perhaps given as TRBD1 or TRBD2 (6 bases each). Here the CDR3 reads CSAGGGGPGELFF. CDR3 bases: TGCAGTGCCGGAGGGGGTGGGCCCGGGGAGCTGTTTTTT.